The rows below give T cell receptor beta chains drawn from one sample of a study of blood T cell repertoires in COVID-19. Here immunoSEQ multiplex PCR was the method, and the copy in TCRdb shows in-frame clones only, minus some. This repertoire shows about 37,000 clones, 87% found once; its top ten account for roughly 44%. Sequences were obtained from peripheral blood. Receptors originate from a human donor in a cohort sampled during active COVID-19. Both conserved end residues are part of each CDR3. A D gene is named only where the DNA matches it firmly. Rows give clone size only sometimes, using once, few, many, or a class for an expanded clone.

J gene: TRBJ2-5
clone size: .
V gene: TRBV5-4
D gene: TRBD1
CDR3 protein: CASSLIPRGSWETQYF
CDR3 DNA: TGTGCCAGCAGCTTGATTCCCAGGGGGTCCTGGGAGACCCAGTACTTC

J gene: TRBJ2-3
clone size: .
V gene: TRBV9
D gene: TRBD2
CDR3 protein: CASSVATAGVDTQYF
CDR3 DNA: TGTGCCAGCAGCGTAGCTACGGCGGGGGTAGATACGCAGTATTTT

J gene: TRBJ2-6
clone size: .
V gene: TRBV7-9
D gene: .
CDR3 protein: CASSPGNSGANVLTF
CDR3 DNA: TGTGCCAGCAGCCCAGGGAACTCTGGGGCCAACGTCCTGACTTTC

J gene: TRBJ2-7
clone size: .
V gene: TRBV7-2
D gene: .
CDR3 protein: CASSSQLGGYEQYF
CDR3 DNA: TGTGCCAGCAGCTCCCAGCTGGGGGGCTACGAGCAGTACTTC

J gene: TRBJ1-3
clone size: .
V gene: TRBV6-5
D gene: .
CDR3 protein: CASSKLGNTIYF
CDR3 DNA: TGTGCCAGCAGCAAACTGGGAAACACCATATATTTT

J gene: TRBJ1-5
clone size: few
V gene: TRBV19
D gene: TRBD1
CDR3 protein: CASRGQGGSNQPQHF
CDR3 DNA: TGTGCCAGCCGAGGACAGGGGGGTAGCAATCAGCCCCAGCATTTT

J gene: TRBJ1-2
clone size: few
V gene: TRBV20-1
D gene: .
CDR3 protein: CSAPIDYGYTF
CDR3 DNA: TGCAGTGCTCCTATCGACTATGGCTACACCTTC

J gene: TRBJ2-5
clone size: once
V gene: TRBV15
D gene: TRBD1
CDR3 protein: CATSRVSAGRTGLIRGTETQYF
CDR3 DNA: TGTGCCACCAGCAGAGTTTCGGCCGGGCGGACAGGGCTTATCCGGGGCACGGAGACCCAGTACTTC

J gene: TRBJ2-2
clone size: .
V gene: TRBV28
D gene: .
CDR3 protein: CASSRENGAGELFF
CDR3 DNA: TGTGCCAGCAGTAGGGAGAATGGGGCCGGGGAGCTGTTTTTT

J gene: TRBJ1-2
clone size: .
V gene: TRBV7-9
D gene: TRBD1
CDR3 protein: CASSPGTGRYGYTF
CDR3 DNA: TGTGCCAGCAGCCCTGGGACAGGGCGCTATGGCTACACCTTC

J gene: TRBJ2-1
clone size: once
V gene: TRBV7-9
D gene: TRBD2
CDR3 protein: CASSLARGRGEQFF
CDR3 DNA: TGTGCCAGCAGCTTAGCGCGGGGGAGAGGTGAGCAGTTCTTC

J gene: TRBJ2-7
clone size: .
V gene: TRBV6-5
D gene: .
CDR3 protein: CASSYSSVAGTYEQYF
CDR3 DNA: TGTGCCAGCAGTTACTCGAGTGTGGCAGGGACCTACGAGCAGTACTTC

J gene: TRBJ2-3
clone size: once
V gene: TRBV7-9
D gene: .
CDR3 protein: CASSGGLTDTDTQYF
CDR3 DNA: TGTGCCAGCAGCGGAGGACTAACCGACACAGATACGCAGTATTTT

J gene: TRBJ2-2
clone size: .
V gene: TRBV7-9
D gene: TRBD1
CDR3 protein: CASSQDRGGANTGELFF
CDR3 DNA: TGTGCCAGCAGCCAAGACAGGGGGGGTGCGAACACCGGGGAGCTGTTTTTT

J gene: TRBJ2-7
clone size: .
V gene: TRBV6-2/TRBV6-3
D gene: TRBD1
CDR3 protein: CASSRDRVSYEQYF
CDR3 DNA: TGTGCCAGCAGCCGGGACAGGGTCTCCTACGAGCAGTACTTC

J gene: TRBJ2-2
clone size: .
V gene: TRBV3-1/TRBV3-2
D gene: .
CDR3 protein: CASSQEAGAGELFF
CDR3 DNA: TGTGCCAGCAGCCAAGAGGCAGGCGCCGGGGAGCTGTTTTTT

J gene: TRBJ2-7
clone size: .
V gene: TRBV13
D gene: .
CDR3 protein: CASSLEGLGGKSSYEQYF
CDR3 DNA: TGTGCCAGCAGCTTAGAAGGTTTGGGCGGGAAGAGCTCCTACGAGCAGTACTTC

J gene: TRBJ2-7
clone size: .
V gene: TRBV27
D gene: TRBD2
CDR3 protein: CASSPPGASGSYEQYF
CDR3 DNA: TGTGCCAGCAGTCCCCCAGGGGCTAGCGGGAGCTACGAGCAGTACTTC

J gene: TRBJ2-3
clone size: .
V gene: TRBV5-4
D gene: TRBD2
CDR3 protein: CASSKGLAGTDTQYF
CDR3 DNA: TGTGCCAGCAGCAAGGGACTAGCGGGGACAGATACGCAGTATTTT

J gene: TRBJ1-3
clone size: once
V gene: TRBV14
D gene: .
CDR3 protein: CASSPTIGNTIYF
CDR3 DNA: TGTGCCAGCAGCCCGACTATTGGAAACACCATATATTTT

J gene: TRBJ1-1
clone size: once
V gene: TRBV7-8
D gene: .
CDR3 protein: CASSLGGGDTEAFF
CDR3 DNA: TGTGCCAGCAGCTTAGGAGGGGGGGACACTGAAGCTTTCTTT

J gene: TRBJ1-2
clone size: once
V gene: TRBV28
D gene: TRBD1
CDR3 protein: CASSPGTGEGYTF
CDR3 DNA: TGTGCCAGCAGTCCGGGGACAGGGGAAGGCTACACCTTC

J gene: TRBJ2-5
clone size: once
V gene: TRBV11-2
D gene: TRBD2
CDR3 protein: CASSPGTSGGRGETQYF
CDR3 DNA: TGTGCCAGCAGCCCGGGGACTAGCGGGGGCCGGGGAGAGACCCAGTACTTC

J gene: TRBJ1-1
clone size: once
V gene: TRBV7-2
D gene: .
CDR3 protein: CASSPGTGRTEAFF
CDR3 DNA: TGTGCCAGCAGCCCAGGCACCGGAAGGACTGAAGCTTTCTTT

J gene: TRBJ1-1
clone size: .
V gene: TRBV3-1/TRBV3-2
D gene: .
CDR3 protein: CASSPGAREAFF
CDR3 DNA: TGTGCCAGCAGCCCGGGAGCTCGGGAAGCTTTCTTT

J gene: TRBJ2-3
clone size: once
V gene: TRBV4-1
D gene: TRBD2
CDR3 protein: CASSPGTGGDTQYF
CDR3 DNA: TGCGCCAGCAGCCCAGGTACCGGGGGGGATACGCAGTATTTT

J gene: TRBJ2-1
clone size: .
V gene: TRBV15
D gene: .
CDR3 protein: CATSRDRGTSPYNEQFF
CDR3 DNA: TGTGCCACCAGCAGAGATCGGGGGACGTCACCCTACAATGAGCAGTTCTTC

J gene: TRBJ1-2
clone size: .
V gene: TRBV2
D gene: .
CDR3 protein: CASSEVGAQGYTF
CDR3 DNA: TGTGCCAGCAGTGAAGTGGGGGCTCAGGGCTACACCTTC

J gene: TRBJ1-6
clone size: .
V gene: TRBV11-3
D gene: .
CDR3 protein: CASSLTGHSPLHF
CDR3 DNA: TGTGCCAGCAGCTTAACAGGGCATTCACCCCTCCACTTT

J gene: TRBJ1-6
clone size: many
V gene: TRBV6-5
D gene: .
CDR3 protein: CASGSQGGSPLHF
CDR3 DNA: TGTGCCAGCGGGTCACAGGGAGGGTCACCCCTCCACTTT

J gene: TRBJ2-7
clone size: .
V gene: TRBV7-9
D gene: .
CDR3 protein: CASTLQAGGEQYF
CDR3 DNA: TGTGCCAGCACATTACAGGCAGGGGGGGAGCAGTACTTC

J gene: TRBJ2-1
clone size: .
V gene: TRBV3-1/TRBV3-2
D gene: TRBD1
CDR3 protein: CASSLNSGQGVEQFF
CDR3 DNA: TGTGCCAGCAGCCTCAACTCCGGACAGGGGGTTGAGCAGTTCTTC

J gene: TRBJ2-7
clone size: .
V gene: TRBV18
D gene: TRBD1
CDR3 protein: CASSLLTGTGGNEQYF
CDR3 DNA: TGTGCCAGCTCACTCCTTACCGGGACAGGGGGCAACGAGCAGTACTTC

J gene: TRBJ1-1
clone size: few
V gene: TRBV6-2/TRBV6-3
D gene: .
CDR3 protein: CASSPPYTEAFF
CDR3 DNA: TGTGCCAGCAGCCCCCCTTACACTGAAGCTTTCTTT

J gene: TRBJ2-7
clone size: .
V gene: TRBV12-3/TRBV12-4
D gene: .
CDR3 protein: CASSFNDFNEQYF
CDR3 DNA: TGTGCCAGCAGTTTCAACGACTTTAACGAGCAGTACTTC

J gene: TRBJ1-5
clone size: .
V gene: TRBV6-6
D gene: .
CDR3 protein: CASSYGQGNQPQHF
CDR3 DNA: TGTGCCAGCAGTTACGGGCAGGGCAATCAGCCCCAGCATTTT

J gene: TRBJ2-5
clone size: .
V gene: TRBV28
D gene: TRBD1
CDR3 protein: CASSPQGAKETQYF
CDR3 DNA: TGTGCCAGCAGTCCCCAGGGGGCAAAAGAGACCCAGTACTTC

J gene: TRBJ1-5
clone size: few
V gene: TRBV7-9
D gene: TRBD1
CDR3 protein: CASSSTGGNQPQHF
CDR3 DNA: TGTGCCAGCAGCTCCACAGGGGGCAATCAGCCCCAGCATTTT

J gene: TRBJ1-6
clone size: .
V gene: TRBV7-2
D gene: TRBD1
CDR3 protein: CASSLSVGRGDSPLHF
CDR3 DNA: TGTGCCAGCAGCTTATCGGTCGGCAGGGGGGATTCACCCCTCCACTTT

J gene: TRBJ2-3
clone size: .
V gene: TRBV5-1
D gene: .
CDR3 protein: CASSWRDATDTQYF
CDR3 DNA: TGCGCCAGCAGCTGGCGGGACGCCACAGATACGCAGTATTTT

J gene: TRBJ2-3
clone size: .
V gene: TRBV12-5
D gene: .
CDR3 protein: CASGLSGTDTQYF
CDR3 DNA: TGTGCTAGTGGCCTGAGCGGGACAGATACGCAGTATTTT

J gene: TRBJ2-6
clone size: .
V gene: TRBV7-9
D gene: .
CDR3 protein: CASSLFSARSGANVLTF
CDR3 DNA: TGTGCCAGCAGCTTATTTAGCGCCCGCTCTGGGGCCAACGTCCTGACTTTC

J gene: TRBJ2-3
clone size: .
V gene: TRBV19
D gene: .
CDR3 protein: CASSIQASTDTQYF
CDR3 DNA: TGTGCCAGTAGTATCCAGGCTAGCACAGATACGCAGTATTTT

J gene: TRBJ2-1
clone size: .
V gene: TRBV2
D gene: TRBD1
CDR3 protein: CASSVTYRGRGVEQFF
CDR3 DNA: TGTGCCAGCAGTGTCACGTACAGGGGGCGAGGGGTTGAGCAGTTCTTC

J gene: TRBJ2-1
clone size: .
V gene: TRBV7-2
D gene: TRBD2
CDR3 protein: CASSLSELAGVSEQFF
CDR3 DNA: TGTGCCAGCAGCCTAAGCGAACTAGCGGGGGTGAGTGAGCAGTTCTTC

J gene: TRBJ1-6
clone size: .
V gene: TRBV5-5
D gene: .
CDR3 protein: CASSSQLDTSPLHF
CDR3 DNA: TGTGCCAGCAGCTCACAACTAGATACTTCACCCCTCCACTTT

J gene: TRBJ2-7
clone size: .
V gene: TRBV2
D gene: TRBD1
CDR3 protein: CASRRTGVDEQYF
CDR3 DNA: TGTGCCAGCAGACGGACAGGGGTGGACGAGCAGTACTTC

J gene: TRBJ2-2
clone size: .
V gene: TRBV27
D gene: .
CDR3 protein: CASSRRGANTGELFF
CDR3 DNA: TGTGCCAGCAGCCGGCGGGGCGCGAACACCGGGGAGCTGTTTTTT

J gene: TRBJ1-5
clone size: .
V gene: TRBV7-2
D gene: .
CDR3 protein: CASSEGWGTYSNQPQHF
CDR3 DNA: TGTGCCAGCAGCGAAGGATGGGGCACTTATAGCAATCAGCCCCAGCATTTT

J gene: TRBJ2-7
clone size: .
V gene: TRBV7-2
D gene: .
CDR3 protein: CASRSRGQPYEQYF
CDR3 DNA: TGTGCCAGCAGATCCAGGGGCCAACCTTACGAGCAGTACTTC

J gene: TRBJ2-7
clone size: .
V gene: TRBV14
D gene: TRBD1
CDR3 protein: CASSPYRTGSSYEQYF
CDR3 DNA: TGTGCCAGCAGCCCCTACCGGACAGGGTCCTCCTACGAGCAGTACTTC

J gene: TRBJ1-1
clone size: .
V gene: TRBV28
D gene: .
CDR3 protein: CASSPVGAYTEAFF
CDR3 DNA: TGTGCCAGCAGCCCCGTGGGGGCCTACACTGAAGCTTTCTTT

J gene: TRBJ2-1
clone size: .
V gene: TRBV7-2
D gene: TRBD2
CDR3 protein: CASSLAGGDEQFF
CDR3 DNA: TGTGCCAGCAGCTTGGCGGGGGGGGATGAGCAGTTCTTC

J gene: TRBJ2-2
clone size: .
V gene: TRBV20-1
D gene: TRBD2
CDR3 protein: CSASLAGRTTNTGELFF
CDR3 DNA: TGCAGTGCTAGTCTAGCGGGGAGGACTACGAACACCGGGGAGCTGTTTTTT

J gene: TRBJ1-2
clone size: few
V gene: TRBV7-9
D gene: TRBD1
CDR3 protein: CASTLTAGQNYGYTF
CDR3 DNA: TGTGCCAGCACCTTAACGGCGGGACAGAACTATGGCTACACCTTC

J gene: TRBJ1-1
clone size: .
V gene: TRBV4-2
D gene: .
CDR3 protein: CASSQDRLNTEAFF
CDR3 DNA: TGTGCCAGCAGCCAAGATCGGTTGAACACTGAAGCTTTCTTT

J gene: TRBJ2-5
clone size: .
V gene: TRBV11-1
D gene: .
CDR3 protein: CASSLAGHYIETQYF
CDR3 DNA: TGTGCCAGCAGCTTAGCGGGACATTACATAGAGACCCAGTACTTC

J gene: TRBJ2-1
clone size: once
V gene: TRBV7-2
D gene: .
CDR3 protein: CASSFGGPRKNEQFF
CDR3 DNA: TGTGCCAGCAGCTTCGGGGGGCCCCGTAAGAATGAGCAGTTCTTC

J gene: TRBJ1-1
clone size: .
V gene: TRBV5-1
D gene: .
CDR3 protein: CASSQPLRTRQTEAFF
CDR3 DNA: TGCGCCAGCAGCCAGCCTCTTAGGACACGTCAGACTGAAGCTTTCTTT

J gene: TRBJ2-3
clone size: .
V gene: TRBV7-9
D gene: .
CDR3 protein: CASSLEGLSRTQYF
CDR3 DNA: TGTGCCAGCAGCTTAGAGGGACTCTCAAGGACGCAGTATTTT